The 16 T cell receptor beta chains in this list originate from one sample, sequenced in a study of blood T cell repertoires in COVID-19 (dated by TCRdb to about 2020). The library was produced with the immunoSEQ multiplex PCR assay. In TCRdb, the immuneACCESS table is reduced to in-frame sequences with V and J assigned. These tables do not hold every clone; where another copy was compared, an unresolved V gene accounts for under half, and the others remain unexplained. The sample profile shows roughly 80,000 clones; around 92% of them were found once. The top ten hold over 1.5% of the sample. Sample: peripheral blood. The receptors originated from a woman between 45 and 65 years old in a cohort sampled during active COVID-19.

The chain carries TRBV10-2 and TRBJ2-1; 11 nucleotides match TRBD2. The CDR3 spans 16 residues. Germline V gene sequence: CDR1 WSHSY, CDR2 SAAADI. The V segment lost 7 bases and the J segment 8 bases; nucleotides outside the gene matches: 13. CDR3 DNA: TGCGCCAGCACAAGGGTCAGGACTAGCGGGTATGATGAGCAGTTCTTC. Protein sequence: CASTRVRTSGYDEQFF.

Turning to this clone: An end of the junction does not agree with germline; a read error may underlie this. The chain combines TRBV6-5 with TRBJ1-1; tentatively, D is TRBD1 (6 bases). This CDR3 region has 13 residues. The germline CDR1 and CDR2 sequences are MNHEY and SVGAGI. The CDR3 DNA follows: TGTGCCAGCAGTTACGAGGGGGTGCAAATCCCCACCTTT. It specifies CASSYEGVQIPTF.

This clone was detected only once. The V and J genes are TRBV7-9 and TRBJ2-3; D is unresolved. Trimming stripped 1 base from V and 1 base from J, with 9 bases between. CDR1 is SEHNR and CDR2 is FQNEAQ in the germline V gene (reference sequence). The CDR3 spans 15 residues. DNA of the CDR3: TGTGCCAGCAGCTTAGGAGGAAGCCGCACAGATACGCAGTATTTT. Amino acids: CASSLGGSRTDTQYF.

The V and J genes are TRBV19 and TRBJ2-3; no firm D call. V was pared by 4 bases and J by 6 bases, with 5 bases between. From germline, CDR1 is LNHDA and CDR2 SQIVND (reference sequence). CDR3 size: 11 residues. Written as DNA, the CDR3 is TGTGCCAGTAGTAGGAGCGATACGCAGTATTTT. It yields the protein CASSRSDTQYF.

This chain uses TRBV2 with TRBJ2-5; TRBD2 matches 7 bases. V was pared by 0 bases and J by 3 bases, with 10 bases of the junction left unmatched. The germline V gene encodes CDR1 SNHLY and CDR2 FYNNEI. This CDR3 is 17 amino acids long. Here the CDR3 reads CASSEAYGAGVKETQYF. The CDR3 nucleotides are TGTGCCAGCAGTGAAGCGTACGGTGCGGGGGTTAAAGAGACCCAGTACTTC.

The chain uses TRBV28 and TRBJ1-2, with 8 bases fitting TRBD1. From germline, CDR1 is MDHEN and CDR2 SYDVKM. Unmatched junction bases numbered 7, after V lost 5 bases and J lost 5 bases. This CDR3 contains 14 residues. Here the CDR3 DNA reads TGTGCCAGCAGTGTCGGGCAGGGGGCTTATGGCTACACCTTC. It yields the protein CASSVGQGAYGYTF.

CDR3 bases: TGCGCCAGCAAGGGACAGGGACTAGAGCAGTTCTTC. It is translated as CASKGQGLEQFF. The chain links TRBV5-1 to TRBJ2-1, with 9 positions matching TRBD1. The V gene end was trimmed by 6 bases and the J gene end by 10 bases; junction bases not matched to a gene: 5. Looked up from germline, CDR1 is SGHRS and CDR2 is YFSETQ. The CDR3 totals 12 residues.

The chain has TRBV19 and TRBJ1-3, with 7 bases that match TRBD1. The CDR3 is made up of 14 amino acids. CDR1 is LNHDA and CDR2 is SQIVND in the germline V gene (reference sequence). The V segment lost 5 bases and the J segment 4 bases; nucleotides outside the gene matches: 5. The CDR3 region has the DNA TGTGCCAGTAGTTCCACAGGGGCCGGAAACACCATATATTTT. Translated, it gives CASSSTGAGNTIYF.

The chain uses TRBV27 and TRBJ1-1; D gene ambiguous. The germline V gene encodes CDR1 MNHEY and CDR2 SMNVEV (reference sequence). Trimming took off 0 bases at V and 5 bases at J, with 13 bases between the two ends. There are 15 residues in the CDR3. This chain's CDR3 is CASSLSRFAGTEAFF. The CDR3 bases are TGTGCCAGCAGTTTATCTCGGTTCGCGGGGACTGAAGCTTTCTTT.

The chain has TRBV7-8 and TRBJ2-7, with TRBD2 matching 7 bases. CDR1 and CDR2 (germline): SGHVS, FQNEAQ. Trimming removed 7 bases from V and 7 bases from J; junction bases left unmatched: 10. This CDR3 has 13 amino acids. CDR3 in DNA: TGTGCCAGCATTTGGCGGGAGCCAGGAGAGCAGTACTTC. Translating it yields CASIWREPGEQYF.

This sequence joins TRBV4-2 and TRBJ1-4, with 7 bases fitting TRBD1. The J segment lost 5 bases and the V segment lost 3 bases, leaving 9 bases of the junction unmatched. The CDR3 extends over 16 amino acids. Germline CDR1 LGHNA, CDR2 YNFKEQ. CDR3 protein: CASSQGPGQTNEKLFF. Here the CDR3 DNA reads TGTGCCAGCAGCCAGGGTCCGGGACAGACGAATGAAAAACTGTTTTTT.

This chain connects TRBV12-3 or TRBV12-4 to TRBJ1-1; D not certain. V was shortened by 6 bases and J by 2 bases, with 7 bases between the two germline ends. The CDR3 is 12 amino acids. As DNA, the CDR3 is TGTGCCAGCAGCCCCCTAAACACTGAAGCTTTCTTT. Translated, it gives CASSPLNTEAFF.

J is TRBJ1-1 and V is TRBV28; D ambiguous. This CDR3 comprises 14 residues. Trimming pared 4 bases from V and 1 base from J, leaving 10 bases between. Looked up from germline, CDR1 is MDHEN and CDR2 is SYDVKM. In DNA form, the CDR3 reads TGTGCCAGCAGTTCACTCCCCTCGAACACTGAAGCTTTCTTT. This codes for CASSSLPSNTEAFF.

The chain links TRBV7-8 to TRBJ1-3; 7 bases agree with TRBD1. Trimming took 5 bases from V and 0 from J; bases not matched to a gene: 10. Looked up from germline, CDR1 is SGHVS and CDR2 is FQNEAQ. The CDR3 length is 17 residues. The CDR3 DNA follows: TGTGCCAGCAGCGCGATGACAGGGCGTAACTCTGGAAACACCATATATTTT. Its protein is CASSAMTGRNSGNTIYF.

CDR3 nucleotides: TGCAGCGTGTCGGACAGGGGCGGCTATGGCTACACCTTC. The encoded protein is CSVSDRGGYGYTF. This chain uses TRBV29-1 with TRBJ1-2; 9 bases fit TRBD1. Trimming took 6 bases from V and 4 from J; bases not matched to a gene: 6. The germline V gene encodes CDR1 SQVTM and CDR2 ANQGSEA. The CDR3 is 13 amino acids.

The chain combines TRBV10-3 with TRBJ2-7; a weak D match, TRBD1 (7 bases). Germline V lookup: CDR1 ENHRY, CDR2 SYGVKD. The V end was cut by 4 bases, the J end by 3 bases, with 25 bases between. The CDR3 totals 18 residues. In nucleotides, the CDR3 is TGTGCCATCAGTGGGGGTTTGGGGGGACAGACAGCCCGCTACGAGCAGTACTTC. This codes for CAISGGLGGQTARYEQYF.